Described below is a single T cell receptor beta chain sequence and its context. This sample is part of a study of blood T cell repertoires in COVID-19. As for the study in general: Acute and convalescent COVID-19 samples came from the United States, Italy and Spain.

Germline V gene data show CDR1 as KGHSH and CDR2 as LQKENI. V dropped 2 bases and J dropped 10; count of bases not matched to a gene: 0. The CDR3 is 12 residues long. Some clones are missing from TCRdb's copy, which holds only in-frame ones; the method was immunoSEQ multiplex PCR. Here the sample spans some 180,000 clones, more than 80% being singletons. This TCR was sampled from a woman aged 55-70 years with acute or convalescent COVID-19. V usage is TRBV18 and J usage is TRBJ2-1; the match to TRBD2 covers 9 bases. The sample was peripheral blood. In DNA, the CDR3 is TGTGCCAGCTCACCAACTAGCGGGGAGCAGTTCTTC. Its protein is CASSPTSGEQFF.